A selection of T cell receptor beta chains follows, all from one sample in a study of control samples from healthy donors and cancer patients. TCRdb's copy holds only in-frame clones and misses some; the assay was immunoSEQ multiplex PCR. Among over 15,000 clones listed, roughly 84% were seen once. Sequenced input: PBMCs. The source is an older woman with colorectal cancer. CDR3s include the opening cysteine and the closing phenylalanine or tryptophan. The D gene is left open where the match is weak. Only some rows state a clone size, as once, few, many or a class for expanded clones.

J | size | V | D | CDR3 | DNA
TRBJ2-4 | . | TRBV5-1 | TRBD1 | CASRGQGALNIQYF | TGCGCCAGCAGGGGACAGGGGGCGCTTAACATTCAGTACTTC
TRBJ2-1 | . | TRBV7-2 | TRBD2 | CASSPSSGRAYNEQFF | TGTGCCAGCAGCCCGAGTAGCGGGAGGGCCTACAATGAGCAGTTCTTC
TRBJ1-2 | . | TRBV29-1 | . | CSVAQNYGYTF | TGCAGCGTTGCACAGAACTATGGCTACACCTTC
TRBJ2-7 | . | TRBV3-1/TRBV3-2 | . | CASRGTGASYEQYF | TGTGCCAGCAGAGGAACGGGGGCCTCCTACGAGCAGTACTTC
TRBJ1-5 | . | TRBV6-5 | . | CASSRGSYQPQHF | TGTGCCAGCAGCCGAGGGAGTTATCAGCCCCAGCATTTT
TRBJ2-1 | . | TRBV2 | TRBD2 | CASSAGGGRYYNEQFF | TGTGCCAGCAGTGCGGGCGGGGGGAGGTACTACAATGAGCAGTTCTTC
TRBJ1-3 | . | TRBV9 | . | CASSLGGGALSGNTIYF | TGTGCCAGCAGCCTAGGGGGAGGGGCCCTCTCTGGAAACACCATATATTTT
TRBJ1-1 | . | TRBV7-2 | . | CASSLVRLEAFF | TGTGCCAGCAGCTTAGTTCGGCTAGAAGCTTTCTTT
TRBJ1-1 | . | TRBV7-4 | . | CASSLGFKRTEAFF | TGTGCCAGCAGCTTGGGATTTAAAAGGACTGAAGCTTTCTTT
TRBJ1-4 | . | TRBV5-1 | TRBD1 | CASKAGGSITNEKLFF | TGCGCCAGCAAGGCAGGGGGGAGTATAACTAATGAAAAACTGTTTTTT
TRBJ2-7 | . | TRBV4-2 | . | CASSDEQYF | TGTGCCAGCAGTGACGAGCAGTACTTC
TRBJ1-4 | few | TRBV6-6 | . | CASSHLGANEKLFF | TGTGCCAGCAGTCACTTGGGCGCAAACGAAAAACTGTTTTTT
TRBJ2-3 | . | TRBV19 | . | CASSIRVPRSSTDTQYF | TGTGCCAGTAGTATACGAGTTCCCCGATCTAGCACAGATACGCAGTATTTT
TRBJ1-2 | . | TRBV7-2 | . | CATSGGTHNYGYTF | TGTGCCACTTCGGGGGGGACCCATAACTATGGCTACACCTTC
TRBJ2-1 | . | TRBV5-6 | . | CASSPGTEQFF | TGTGCCAGCAGCCCCGGGACGGAGCAGTTCTTC
TRBJ1-5 | . | TRBV4-2 | . | CASSHAKGTGGVQPQHF | TGTGCCAGCAGCCACGCAAAAGGGACGGGAGGGGTTCAGCCCCAGCATTTT
TRBJ2-7 | . | TRBV7-6 | TRBD2 | CASSLAGTSGRGEQYF | TGTGCCAGCAGCTTAGCGGGGACTAGCGGGAGAGGTGAGCAGTACTTC
TRBJ2-1 | . | TRBV24-1 | . | CATSDSSTARSYNEQFF | TGTGCCACCAGTGATTCTAGTACCGCCCGCTCCTACAATGAGCAGTTCTTC
TRBJ1-4 | . | TRBV6-5 | . | CASSLQGSEKLFF | TGTGCCAGCAGTCTCCAGGGGTCGGAAAAACTGTTTTTT
TRBJ1-2 | . | TRBV19 | . | CASTTPGAGDRVKGYTF | TGTGCCAGTACCACCCCGGGAGCGGGAGACCGGGTGAAGGGCTACACCTTC
TRBJ2-7 | few | TRBV7-9 | . | CASSFQSVRSYEQYF | TGTGCCAGCAGCTTCCAGTCAGTTCGTTCCTACGAGCAGTACTTC
TRBJ2-7 | . | TRBV7-6 | TRBD2 | CASTSGGREGGHEQYF | TGTGCCAGCACCTCCGGGGGGCGGGAGGGAGGACACGAGCAGTACTTC
TRBJ2-3 | . | TRBV7-3 | TRBD2 | CASSLMGLAGDTQYF | TGTGCCAGCAGCTTAATGGGACTAGCAGGAGATACGCAGTATTTT